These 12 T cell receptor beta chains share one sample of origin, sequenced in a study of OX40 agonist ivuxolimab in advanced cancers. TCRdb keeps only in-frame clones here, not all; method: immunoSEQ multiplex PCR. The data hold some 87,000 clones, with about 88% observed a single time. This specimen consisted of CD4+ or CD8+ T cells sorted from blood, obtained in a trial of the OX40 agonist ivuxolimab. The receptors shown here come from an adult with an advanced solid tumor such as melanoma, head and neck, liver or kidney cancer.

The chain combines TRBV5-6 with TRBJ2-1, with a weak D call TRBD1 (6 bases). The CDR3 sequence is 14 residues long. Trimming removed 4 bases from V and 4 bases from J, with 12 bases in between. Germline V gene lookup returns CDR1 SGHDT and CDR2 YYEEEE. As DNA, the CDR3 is TGTGCCAGCAGCCACAGGGTTGGGTACAATGAGCAGTTCTTC. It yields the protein CASSHRVGYNEQFF.

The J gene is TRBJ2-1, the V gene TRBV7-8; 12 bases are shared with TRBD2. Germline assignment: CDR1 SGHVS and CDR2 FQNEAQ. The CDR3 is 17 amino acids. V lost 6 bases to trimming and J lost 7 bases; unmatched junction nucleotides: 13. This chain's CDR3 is CASRPGLAGFPGNEQFF. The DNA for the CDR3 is TGTGCCAGCAGACCTGGACTAGCGGGGTTCCCAGGGAATGAGCAGTTCTTC.

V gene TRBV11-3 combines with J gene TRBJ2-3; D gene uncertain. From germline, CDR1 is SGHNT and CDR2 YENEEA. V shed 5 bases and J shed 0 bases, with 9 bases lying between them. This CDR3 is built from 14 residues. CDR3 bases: TGTGCCAGCAGCCCCAGTATGAGCACAGATACGCAGTATTTT. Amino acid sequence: CASSPSMSTDTQYF.

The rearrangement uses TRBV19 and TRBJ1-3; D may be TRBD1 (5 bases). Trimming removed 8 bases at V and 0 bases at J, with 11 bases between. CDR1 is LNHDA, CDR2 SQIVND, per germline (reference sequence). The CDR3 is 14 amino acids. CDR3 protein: CASLQGHSGNTIYF. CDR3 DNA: TGTGCCAGTCTCCAGGGCCACTCTGGAAACACCATATATTTT.

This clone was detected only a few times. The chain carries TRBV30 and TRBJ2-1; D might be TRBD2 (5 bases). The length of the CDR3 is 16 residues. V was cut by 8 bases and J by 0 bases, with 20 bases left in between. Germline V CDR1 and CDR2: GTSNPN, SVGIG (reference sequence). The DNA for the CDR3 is TGTGCCCAAGGTGGAGGACTGGGGAGCTCCTACAATGAGCAGTTCTTC. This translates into CAQGGGLGSSYNEQFF.

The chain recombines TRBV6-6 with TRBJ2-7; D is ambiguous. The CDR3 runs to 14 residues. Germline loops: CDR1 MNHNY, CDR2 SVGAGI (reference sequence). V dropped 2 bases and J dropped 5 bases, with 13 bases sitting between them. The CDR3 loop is CASSYDGKNHEQYF. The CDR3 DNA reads TGTGCCAGCAGTTACGACGGCAAGAACCACGAGCAGTACTTC.

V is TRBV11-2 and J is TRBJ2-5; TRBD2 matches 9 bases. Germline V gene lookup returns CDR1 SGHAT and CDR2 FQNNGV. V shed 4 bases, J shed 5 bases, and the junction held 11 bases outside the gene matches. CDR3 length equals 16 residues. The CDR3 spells CASSSEIAGESETQYF. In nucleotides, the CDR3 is TGTGCCAGCAGCTCCGAGATAGCGGGAGAATCGGAGACCCAGTACTTC.

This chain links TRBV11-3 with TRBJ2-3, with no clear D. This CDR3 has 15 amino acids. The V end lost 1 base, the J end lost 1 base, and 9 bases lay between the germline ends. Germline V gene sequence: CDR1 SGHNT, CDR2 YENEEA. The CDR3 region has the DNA TGTGCCAGCAGCTTAGGAATAACCCGCACAGATACGCAGTATTTT. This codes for CASSLGITRTDTQYF. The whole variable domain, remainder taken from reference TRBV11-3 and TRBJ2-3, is EAGVVQSPRYKIIEKKQPVAFWCNPISGHNTLYWYLQNLGQGPELLIRYENEEAVDDSQLPKDRFSAERLKGVDSTLKIQPAELGDSAVYLCASSLGITRTDTQYFGPGTRLTVL.

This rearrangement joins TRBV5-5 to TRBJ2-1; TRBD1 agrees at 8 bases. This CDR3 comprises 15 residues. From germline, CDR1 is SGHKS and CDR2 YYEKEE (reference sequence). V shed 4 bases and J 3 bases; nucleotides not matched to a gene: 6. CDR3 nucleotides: TGTGCCAGCAGCCTGACAGGGGCCGACTACAATGAGCAGTTCTTC. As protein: CASSLTGADYNEQFF.

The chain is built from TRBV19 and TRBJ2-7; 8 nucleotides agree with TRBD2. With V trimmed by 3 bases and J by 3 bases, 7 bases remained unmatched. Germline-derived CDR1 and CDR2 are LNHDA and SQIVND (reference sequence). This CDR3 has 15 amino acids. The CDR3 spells CASSISAGGSYEQYF. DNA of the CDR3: TGTGCCAGTAGTATTAGTGCGGGAGGTAGCTACGAGCAGTACTTC.

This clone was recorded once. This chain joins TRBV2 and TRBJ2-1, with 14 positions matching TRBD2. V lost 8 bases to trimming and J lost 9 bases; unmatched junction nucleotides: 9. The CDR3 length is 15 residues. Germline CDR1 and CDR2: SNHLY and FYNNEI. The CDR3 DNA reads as TGTGCCAGCCAGACATGGACTAGCGGGAGGCGTGAGCAGTTCTTC. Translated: CASQTWTSGRREQFF.

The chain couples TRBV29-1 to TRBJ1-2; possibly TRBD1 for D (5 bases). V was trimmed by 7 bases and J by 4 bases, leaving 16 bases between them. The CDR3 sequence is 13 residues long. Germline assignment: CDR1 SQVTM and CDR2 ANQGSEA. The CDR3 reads CSALRGAGYGYTF. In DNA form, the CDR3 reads TGCAGCGCCCTCCGAGGGGCGGGCTATGGCTACACCTTC. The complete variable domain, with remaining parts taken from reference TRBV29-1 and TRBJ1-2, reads SAVISQKPSRDICQRGTSLTIQCQVDSQVTMMFWYRQQPGQSLTLIATANQGSEATYESGFVIDKFPISRPNLTFSTLTVSNMSPEDSSIYLCSALRGAGYGYTFGSGTRLTVV.